This is a list of T cell receptor beta chains from one sample in a study of graft-versus-host responses after intestinal transplantation. Their recognized antigens are unknown. Produced via immunoSEQ multiplex PCR; TCRdb's table is partial and in-frame only. This repertoire shows 100,000 or so clones, 90% to 95% found once; its top ten account for about 0.18%. The sample was unstimulated CD4+ T cells sorted from spleen or lymph node cells, taken before transplant. The origin of the receptors is a human donor who was the organ donor for an intestinal transplant. CDR3s include the opening cysteine and the closing phenylalanine or tryptophan. A D gene is named only where the DNA matches it firmly. The size field is filled for only some rows; it gives once, few, many or a size class.

j_gene,abundance,d_gene,v_gene,CDR3aa,CDR3nt
TRBJ2-3,-,TRBD2,TRBV11-2,CASSLVAGVKYF,TGTGCCAGCAGCTTAGTAGCGGGGGTGAAGTATTTT
TRBJ1-1,-,-,TRBV30,CAWSSQTYTEAFF,TGTGCCTGGAGCTCACAGACATATACTGAAGCTTTCTTT
TRBJ2-3,-,TRBD2,TRBV7-2,CASSFGLAGGTDTQYF,TGTGCCAGCAGCTTTGGGCTAGCGGGGGGCACAGATACGCAGTATTTT
TRBJ2-7,-,-,TRBV11-2,CASSLAPQLRRSPYEQYF,TGTGCCAGCAGCTTAGCCCCTCAATTGAGGCGCTCCCCCTACGAGCAGTACTTC
TRBJ1-2,-,-,TRBV25-1,CASSEQGDGYTF,TGTGCCAGCAGTGAACAGGGTGATGGCTACACCTTC
TRBJ1-1,few,-,TRBV5-4,CASSYQGREAFF,TGTGCCAGCAGCTATCAGGGTAGAGAAGCTTTCTTT
TRBJ1-4,-,TRBD1,TRBV7-9,CASSNYRGPTNEKLFF,TGTGCCAGCAGCAACTACAGGGGGCCGACTAATGAAAAACTGTTTTTT
TRBJ2-7,-,-,TRBV6-1,CASSEAGYEQYF,TGTGCCAGCAGTGAGGCGGGGTACGAGCAGTACTTC
TRBJ2-5,-,-,TRBV5-4,CASSLGGVETQYF,TGTGCCAGCAGCTTGGGCGGGGTAGAGACCCAGTACTTC
TRBJ1-2,-,-,TRBV28,CASSLLGRGKDGYTF,TGTGCCAGCAGCCTACTCGGCAGGGGTAAGGATGGCTACACCTTC
TRBJ2-7,-,TRBD2,TRBV4-2,CASSQDGRGFSYEQYF,TGTGCCAGCAGCCAAGATGGGCGGGGGTTCTCCTACGAGCAGTACTTC
TRBJ1-2,-,-,TRBV27,CASSPNRAAGYGYTF,TGTGCCAGCAGTCCTAACAGGGCAGCCGGCTATGGCTACACCTTC
TRBJ1-6,-,TRBD1,TRBV30,CAWSVQGNSPLHF,TGTGCCTGGAGTGTACAGGGGAATTCACCCCTCCACTTT
TRBJ2-7,-,-,TRBV7-2,CASSFLPGDTYEQYF,TGTGCCAGCAGCTTCTTGCCAGGTGACACCTACGAGCAGTACTTC
TRBJ1-6,few,-,TRBV19,CASSPVGGRGSPLHF,TGTGCCAGTTCCCCGGTCGGGGGGAGAGGTTCACCCCTCCACTTT
TRBJ2-7,-,TRBD2,TRBV4-2,CASSQGGGLYEQYF,TGTGCCAGCAGCCAAGGCGGGGGGCTCTACGAGCAGTACTTC
TRBJ1-2,-,-,TRBV29-1,CSVEGGGGYTF,TGCAGCGTTGAAGGGGGGGGCGGCTACACCTTC
TRBJ1-5,few,-,TRBV4-3,CASSQDARGNQPQHF,TGCGCCAGCAGCCAAGATGCCCGGGGGAATCAGCCCCAGCATTTT
TRBJ2-3,-,-,TRBV4-3,CASSQAWRGTDTQYF,TGCGCCAGCAGCCAAGCCTGGAGAGGCACAGATACGCAGTATTTT
TRBJ2-7,-,-,TRBV20-1,CSARVGALQYF,TGCAGTGCTAGAGTTGGGGCGTTACAGTACTTC
TRBJ1-1,-,-,TRBV6-5,CASSYSPGETEAFF,TGTGCCAGCAGTTACTCGCCAGGGGAAACTGAAGCTTTCTTT
TRBJ1-1,-,-,TRBV28,CASSQVRGNTEAFF,TGTGCCAGCAGTCAAGTCAGAGGGAACACTGAAGCTTTCTTT
TRBJ2-7,-,TRBD1,TRBV10-1,CASSERGQGCF,TGCGCCAGCAGTGAGCGGGGACAGGGGTGCTTC
TRBJ2-5,-,-,TRBV20-1,CSAHKWETQYF,TGCAGTGCTCACAAGTGGGAGACCCAGTACTTC
TRBJ1-5,few,-,TRBV5-6,CASSLGRDQPQHF,TGTGCCAGCAGCTTGGGCAGGGATCAGCCCCAGCATTTT
TRBJ1-5,-,TRBD1,TRBV30,CAWSPGQGWGQPQHF,TGTGCCTGGAGTCCGGGACAGGGATGGGGACAGCCCCAGCATTTT
TRBJ2-1,-,-,TRBV4-3,CASSLMQGSYNEQFF,TGCGCCAGCAGCCTAATGCAGGGCTCCTACAATGAGCAGTTCTTC
TRBJ1-2,-,-,TRBV6-1,CASSLEGHPNYGYTF,TGTGCCAGCAGCCTCGAAGGACACCCTAACTATGGCTACACCTTC
TRBJ2-1,-,-,TRBV2,CARGLSHEQFF,TGTGCCAGGGGCCTTTCCCATGAGCAGTTCTTC
TRBJ2-2,-,TRBD2,TRBV7-6,CASSLISGKGSGELFF,TGTGCCAGCAGCTTAATCAGCGGGAAGGGTTCCGGGGAGCTGTTTTTT
TRBJ1-1,-,-,TRBV11-2,CASSIDSPEAFF,TGTGCCAGCAGTATCGACAGCCCTGAAGCTTTCTTT
TRBJ2-5,-,-,TRBV29-1,CSVGEGLKETQYF,TGCAGCGTTGGAGAGGGACTCAAAGAGACCCAGTACTTC
TRBJ1-2,-,-,TRBV4-2,CASSQGGGRDYGYTF,TGTGCCAGCAGCCAAGGGGGGGGACGGGACTATGGCTACACCTTC
TRBJ2-3,-,-,TRBV11-2,CASSLDAQISTDTQYF,TGTGCCAGCAGCCTAGACGCACAGATTAGCACAGATACGCAGTATTTT
TRBJ1-6,-,-,TRBV5-1,CASSLAGGVPNSPLHF,TGCGCCAGCAGCTTGGCTGGGGGGGTCCCTAATTCACCCCTCCACTTT
TRBJ1-5,-,TRBD1,TRBV11-2,CASSRGGAGQPQHF,TGTGCCAGCAGCCGAGGGGGCGCAGGCCAGCCCCAGCATTTT
TRBJ1-5,-,-,TRBV6-1,CASNVGTNQPQHF,TGTGCCAGCAACGTTGGGACAAATCAGCCCCAGCATTTT
TRBJ1-2,-,TRBD1,TRBV5-1,CASSSRQGGYYGYTF,TGCGCCAGCAGCTCCCGACAGGGGGGCTACTATGGCTACACCTTC
TRBJ1-1,-,-,TRBV19,CASSNPGVEAFF,TGTGCCAGTAGTAATCCGGGGGTTGAAGCTTTCTTT